The T cell receptor beta chain under discussion was sequenced for a study of a mutant IDH1 vaccine in newly diagnosed glioma. To note about this clone: The antigen remains undetermined.

Germline values: CDR1 SGHTA, CDR2 FQGNSA. The CDR3 totals 15 residues. The V and J ends lost 5 bases and 8 bases respectively, with 18 bases between them. Time point of the sample: week 5, during vaccination. One vaccine dose held 300 ug of mutant IDH1 20-mer peptide and came with topical imiquimod. Assay: immunoSEQ multiplex PCR; the TCRdb copy retains only in-frame clones and omits some. The table shows about 51,000 clones, with 78% occurring only once. The source is a middle-aged woman with glioma. The sequencing used PBMCs, collected from a glioma patient whose treatment included an IDH1 peptide vaccine. The genes are TRBV7-2 and TRBJ2-2; either TRBD1 or TRBD2 may fit D (6 bases each). CDR3 loop: CASSPLRGRRGELFF. The CDR3 DNA is TGTGCCAGCAGCCCCCTCCGGGGGCGGAGGGGGGAGCTGTTTTTT.